A single sample is the source of the 30 T cell receptor beta chains below, sequenced in a study of T cell repertoires in cytomegalovirus infection. TCRdb re-analysed the reads in MiXCR, keeping a single row per CDR3 protein. The sample records about 500,000 distinct CDR3 sequences, about 33% being singletons. These TCRs are of unknown antigen specificity. Sequencing was performed on cultured PBMCs, taken from culture after CMV antigen stimulation. All receptors derive from a human donor in good health (CMV status not recorded). Some clones in this sample may be carry-over from other donors' samples.

The chain has TRBV5-5 and TRBJ2-5, with 7 bases identical to TRBD1. The junction had 5 bases not matched to a gene; V was cut back by 5 bases and J by 4 bases. This CDR3 contains 13 residues. Germline loops: CDR1 SGHKS, CDR2 YYEKEE (reference sequence). CDR3 DNA: TGTGCCAGCAGGGCGACAGGGCGAGAGACCCAGTACTTC. Translating it yields CASRATGRETQYF. The variable domain in full, with the rest retrieved from reference TRBV5-5 and TRBJ2-5, is DAGVTQSPTHLIKTRGQQVTLRCSPISGHKSVSWYQQVLGQGPQFIFQYYEKEERGRGNFPDRFSARQFPNYSSELNVNALLLGDSALYLCASRATGRETQYFGPGTRLLVL.

The rearrangement uses TRBV19 and TRBJ1-1, with TRBD1 matching over 8 bases. The J segment lost 1 base and the V segment lost 7 bases, leaving 8 bases of the junction unmatched. Germline-derived CDR1 and CDR2 are LNHDA and SQIVND (reference sequence). CDR3 size: 15 residues. The DNA for the CDR3 is TGTGCCAGTAAGGAGACAGGGGTTGGGAACACTGAAGCTTTCTTT. Amino acid sequence: CASKETGVGNTEAFF.

The V gene is TRBV6-6, the J gene TRBJ1-2, with no clear D. V was cut by 7 bases and J by 4 bases, with 16 bases left in between. The CDR3 spans 14 residues. Germline V gene data show CDR1 as MNHNY and CDR2 as SVGAGI (reference sequence). This chain's CDR3 is CASTPGGSSYGYTF. DNA for the CDR3: TGTGCCAGCACCCCTGGAGGTAGTAGCTATGGCTACACCTTC.

This clonotype appeared a few times. V and J are TRBV2 and TRBJ2-7; D gene uncertain. This CDR3 has 14 residues. Trimming shortened V by 7 bases and J by 2 bases, and 15 bases separated the two germline ends. Germline loops: CDR1 SNHLY, CDR2 FYNNEI. The DNA for the CDR3 is TGTGCCAGCACGGAAAATGAAGGGACCTACGAGCAGTACTTC. This gives the protein CASTENEGTYEQYF. The full variable domain, rest sourced from reference TRBV2 and TRBJ2-7, is EPEVTQTPSHQVTQMGQEVILRCVPISNHLYFYWYRQILGQKVEFLVSFYNNEISEKSEIFDDQFSVERPDGSNFTLKIRSTKLEDSAMYFCASTENEGTYEQYFGPGTRLTVT.

This chain links TRBV4-1 with TRBJ2-1; 8 bases are a match to TRBD2. The CDR3 is made up of 20 amino acids. CDR1 and CDR2 (germline): MGHRA, YSYEKL. Germline trimming cut 0 bases from V and 0 bases from J; bases unmatched to any gene: 13. CDR3 sequence: CASSQDGGGGPLSSYNEQFF. DNA for the CDR3: TGCGCCAGCAGCCAAGACGGGGGGGGGGGCCCCCTGAGCTCCTACAATGAGCAGTTCTTC.

The V call is TRBV28, the J call TRBJ2-1, with 7 bases fitting TRBD2. The V gene's germline CDR1 is MDHEN and CDR2 SYDVKM. The CDR3 has 17 amino acids. The trim removed 8 bases at V and 2 bases at J, leaving 15 bases unmatched. The CDR3 protein is CASSTERREWTYNEQFF. CDR3 DNA sequence: TGTGCCAGCTCAACCGAACGGCGGGAGTGGACCTACAATGAGCAGTTCTTC.

A few counts support this clonotype. The chain links TRBV7-2 to TRBJ1-2; 8 nucleotides match TRBD1. The V and J ends lost 5 bases and 8 bases, in that order; junction bases with no gene match: 13. The CDR3 spans 15 residues. Germline V lookup: CDR1 SGHTA, CDR2 FQGNSA. CDR3 nucleotide sequence: TGTGCCAGCAGCCCCCGCCCGACAGGGGCCTTAGGCTACACCTTC. Translating gives CASSPRPTGALGYTF. The whole variable domain, filled in from reference TRBV7-2 and TRBJ1-2, reads GAGVSQSPSNKVTEKGKDVELRCDPISGHTALYWYRQSLGQGLEFLIYFQGNSAPDKSGLPSDRFSAERTGGSVSTLTIQRTQQEDSAVYLCASSPRPTGALGYTFGSGTRLTVV.

This clonotype was seen only once. V and J are TRBV28 and TRBJ2-5; weak D call: TRBD1 (6 bases). The CDR3 extends over 13 amino acids. The V gene's germline CDR1 is MDHEN and CDR2 SYDVKM. V lost 8 bases, J lost 2 bases, and 12 bases lay in between. The CDR3 region has the DNA TGTGCCAGCTCAGGGGCCGGTCAAGAGACCCAGTACTTC. Translated, it gives CASSGAGQETQYF.

The chain has TRBV29-1 and TRBJ2-1; 9 bases agree with TRBD2. Germline CDR1 and CDR2: SQVTM and ANQGSEA. V lost 6 bases and J lost 0; bases outside the gene matches: 6. There are 15 residues in the CDR3. CDR3 loop: CSVGSGGSSYNEQFF. The CDR3, as DNA: TGCAGCGTGGGTAGCGGGGGTAGCTCCTACAATGAGCAGTTCTTC.

The DNA of the CDR3 is TGTGCCAGCAGCTTCGACCCCTCTGGAAACACCATATATTTT. It encodes CASSFDPSGNTIYF. The genes are TRBV7-2 and TRBJ1-3; D call uncertain. This CDR3 contains 14 residues. CDR1 SGHTA and CDR2 FQGNSA come from the germline V gene. V dropped 3 bases and J dropped 0 bases, with 6 bases sitting between them.

This clonotype showed up just a few times. V usage is TRBV6-2 or TRBV6-3 and J usage is TRBJ2-7; 12 bases are a match to TRBD2. Trimming took 6 bases from V and 3 from J; bases not matched to a gene: 9. CDR3 length: 16 amino acids. CDR1 is MNHEY, CDR2 SVGEGT, per germline. CDR3: CASRTSGTSGRYEQYV. CDR3 DNA sequence: TGTGCCAGCAGGACCTCCGGGACTAGCGGGCGCTACGAGCAGTACGTC.

This clonotype was picked up many times. The chain recombines TRBV7-2 with TRBJ2-1; D is unclear. Trimming cost V 3 bases and J 4 bases, with 13 bases left between them. Germline V gives CDR1 SGHTA, CDR2 FQGNSA. The CDR3 contains 15 residues. Here the CDR3 DNA reads TGTGCCAGCAGCTTGTGGCTAGGGCTATACAATGAGCAGTTCTTC. This codes for CASSLWLGLYNEQFF.

Ten or more counts support this clonotype. The genes are TRBV19 and TRBJ1-5, with 7 bases fitting TRBD1. Trimming cost V 2 bases and J 3 bases; bases outside gene matches: 7. This CDR3 comprises 16 residues. Germline CDR1 LNHDA, CDR2 SQIVND (reference sequence). CDR3 region: CASSIRQGAYNQPQHF. For the CDR3, the DNA is TGTGCCAGTAGTATACGACAGGGCGCTTACAATCAGCCCCAGCATTTT.

This clonotype showed up many times. This rearrangement joins TRBV7-2 to TRBJ2-2; 16 bases match TRBD2. With 5 bases clipped from V and 3 bases from J, the junction kept 12 bases outside the gene matches. Germline-derived CDR1 and CDR2 are SGHTA and FQGNSA. The CDR3 is made up of 20 amino acids. The CDR3 nucleotides read TGTGCCAGCAGCCCGGGACTAGCGGGAGGGTCGCTGTGGTACACCGGGGAGCTGTTTTTT. It translates to CASSPGLAGGSLWYTGELFF.

This clonotype was detected many times. J is TRBJ2-3 and V is TRBV18, with D possibly matching TRBD2 (6 bases). Germline-derived CDR1 and CDR2 are KGHSH and LQKENI. V shed 0 bases and J shed 3 bases, with 10 bases lying between them. This CDR3 region has 15 residues. The CDR3 DNA is TGTGCCAGCTCACCACCGGAGGGTGGAACAGATACGCAGTATTTT. This encodes CASSPPEGGTDTQYF.

This clonotype turned up a few times. The chain carries TRBV18 and TRBJ1-1, with D possibly TRBD1 on 6 matching bases. Germline V gene sequence: CDR1 KGHSH, CDR2 LQKENI. The CDR3 is 14 residues long. Trimming left V 2 bases short and J 3 bases short, with 10 bases between. CDR3 DNA: TGTGCCAGCTCACCAGCAGGGGAATACACTGAAGCTTTCTTT. Translating gives CASSPAGEYTEAFF.

V is TRBV28 and J is TRBJ2-7; D could derive from TRBD1 or TRBD2 (5 bases each). This CDR3 contains 15 residues. From germline, CDR1 is MDHEN and CDR2 SYDVKM. V was shortened by 7 bases and J by 2 bases, with 18 bases between the two germline ends. The CDR3 DNA reads TGTGCCAGCACCACGTCTTGGGACGGAACCTACGAGCAGTACTTC. Translating gives CASTTSWDGTYEQYF.

This sequence joins TRBV12-3 or TRBV12-4 and TRBJ2-2; the match to TRBD2 covers 7 bases. V shed 3 bases, J shed 9 bases, and the junction held 10 bases outside the gene matches. This CDR3 has 15 residues. CDR3 region: CASSLAGDYSRELFF. The CDR3 nucleotides read TGTGCCAGCAGTTTGGCTGGGGACTACTCCCGGGAGCTGTTTTTT.

This clonotype was found a few times. V and J are TRBV7-2 and TRBJ1-3; D not certain. Trimming left V 5 bases short and J 0 bases short, with 8 bases between. CDR1 is SGHTA and CDR2 is FQGNSA in the germline V gene. CDR3 size: 14 residues. The CDR3 protein is CASSPEYSGNTIYF. CDR3 sequence (DNA): TGTGCCAGCAGCCCAGAGTACTCTGGAAACACCATATATTTT.

This clonotype came up a few times. The rearrangement links TRBV20-1 to TRBJ2-5, with 8 bases identical to TRBD2. Trimming took 1 base from V and 1 from J; bases not matched to a gene: 5. CDR3 length equals 15 residues. Germline values: CDR1 DFQATT, CDR2 SNEGSKA (reference sequence). The CDR3 spells CSARAPSGSQETQYF. For the CDR3, the DNA is TGCAGTGCTAGAGCCCCCAGCGGGAGCCAAGAGACCCAGTACTTC.

This clonotype was recorded many times. The chain carries TRBV7-9 and TRBJ2-3; D is perhaps TRBD1 (6 bases). Germline V gene data show CDR1 as SEHNR and CDR2 as FQNEAQ (reference sequence). V gave up 4 bases and J gave up 8 bases, with 16 bases separating them. The CDR3 consists of 14 residues. The CDR3 nucleotides are TGTGCCAGCAGCTCAATACAGGGTCAGAGTACGCAGTATTTT. Translating gives CASSSIQGQSTQYF.

The chain uses TRBV24-1 and TRBJ1-5, with D possibly TRBD1 on 5 matching bases. V was trimmed by 3 bases and J by 3 bases, leaving 8 bases between them. The CDR3 consists of 14 residues. The germline V gene has CDR1 KGHDR and CDR2 SFDVKD. In DNA form, the CDR3 reads TGTGCCACCAGTGATGGACACCCCAATCAGCCCCAGCATTTT. Protein sequence: CATSDGHPNQPQHF.

This clonotype has just a few counts. The rearrangement joins TRBV7-8 to TRBJ2-7; 14 bases align to TRBD2. The germline gives CDR1 SGHVS, CDR2 FQNEAQ. Germline trimming cut 5 bases from V and 5 bases from J; bases unmatched to any gene: 8. CDR3 length equals 16 residues. CDR3 protein: CASSLGTSGRGDEQYV. As DNA, the CDR3 is TGTGCCAGCAGCCTTGGGACTAGCGGGAGAGGCGACGAGCAGTACGTC.

This clonotype occurred a few times. V and J are TRBV12-3 or TRBV12-4 and TRBJ2-4; 10 positions match TRBD2. The CDR3 is made up of 16 amino acids. V lost 4 bases, J lost 14 bases, and 17 bases stayed unmatched. The CDR3 DNA sequence: TGTGCCAGCAGTTCCCAGGAGGCGCTAGCGGGAGCCCCCAAGTACTTC. Translation: CASSSQEALAGAPKYF.

This clonotype has only a few counts. The rearrangement joins TRBV7-2 to TRBJ2-3, with 9 bases that match TRBD1. Looked up from germline, CDR1 is SGHTA and CDR2 is FQGNSA. V gave up 8 bases and J gave up 3 bases; unmatched junction bases: 6. The CDR3 has 14 residues. The CDR3, as DNA: TGTGCCAGCGGACGGGACAGGGTGACAGATACGCAGTATTTT. Translating gives CASGRDRVTDTQYF. Filled out from reference TRBV7-2 and TRBJ2-3, the complete variable domain reads GAGVSQSPSNKVTEKGKDVELRCDPISGHTALYWYRQSLGQGLEFLIYFQGNSAPDKSGLPSDRFSAERTGGSVSTLTIQRTQQEDSAVYLCASGRDRVTDTQYFGPGTRLTVL.

The chain is built from TRBV29-1 and TRBJ1-1; D is unresolved. Looked up from germline, CDR1 is SQVTM and CDR2 is ANQGSEA. This CDR3 contains 13 residues. Trimming left V 2 bases short and J 3 bases short, with 10 bases between. CDR3 sequence (DNA): TGCAGCGTTGAATCACCGTGGGACACTGAAGCTTTCTTT. This encodes CSVESPWDTEAFF.

This clonotype has a single count. This chain joins TRBV6-2 or TRBV6-3 and TRBJ2-1, with 10 bases aligning to TRBD2. The germline CDR1 and CDR2 sequences are MNHEY and SVGEGT. Losses at the gene ends were 6 bases for V and 12 bases for J; bases not matched to a gene: 8. The CDR3 sequence is 13 residues long. The CDR3 sequence is CASSQSGRAGQFF. The CDR3 nucleotides read TGTGCCAGCAGCCAAAGCGGGAGGGCGGGGCAGTTCTTC.

This sequence joins TRBV6-2 or TRBV6-3 and TRBJ2-3, with TRBD2 as a possible D gene (6 bases). V was clipped by 2 bases and J by 4 bases, with 13 bases between them. The CDR3 extends over 15 amino acids. Per the germline V gene, CDR1 is MNHEY and CDR2 is SVGEGT. The CDR3 reads CASSYGESGADTQYF. CDR3 in DNA: TGTGCCAGCAGTTACGGGGAGTCGGGAGCAGATACGCAGTATTTT.

This clonotype was seen just once. This rearrangement joins TRBV3-1 to TRBJ1-4, with a tentative D call TRBD1 (6 bases). The V and J ends lost 2 bases and 10 bases respectively, with 14 bases between them. CDR3 length: 14 residues. Germline assignment: CDR1 LGHDT and CDR2 YNNKEL (reference sequence). For the CDR3, the DNA is TGTGCCAGCAGCCAAACAGGGATGTTTGGAAAACTGTTTTTT. Amino acids: CASSQTGMFGKLFF.

The J gene is TRBJ2-1, the V gene TRBV5-4, with TRBD1 matching 8 bases. CDR1 SGHNT and CDR2 YYREEE come from the germline V gene (reference sequence). The CDR3 covers 14 residues. Trimming took 0 bases from V and 8 from J; bases not matched to a gene: 4. The CDR3 DNA sequence: TGTGCCAGCAGCTTGGTAAAGACAGGGGATGAGCAGTTCTTC. Amino acid sequence: CASSLVKTGDEQFF.